This entry features one T cell receptor (beta chain) sequence. The sample originates from a study of T cell changes during pregnancy in multiple sclerosis. This CDR3 has 15 amino acids. Deletions cut 2 bases from V and 1 base from J, with 11 bases between. The V gene's germline CDR1 is SGHAT and CDR2 FQNNGV. Assay used: immunoSEQ multiplex PCR; TCRdb lists only in-frame clones, some missing. The sample holds fewer than 60,000 clones; more than 75% are singletons and the top ten take 1% to 1.5%. This TCR derives from a female donor with multiple sclerosis, enrolled in a pregnancy study. The specimen comprised peripheral blood, sampled in the second trimester of pregnancy. The chain combines TRBV11-2 with TRBJ1-1, with D maybe TRBD1 (6 bases). The CDR3 DNA is TGTGCCAGCAGCTTACAACCGACAGGGAACACTGAAGCTTTCTTT. Its translation is CASSLQPTGNTEAFF.